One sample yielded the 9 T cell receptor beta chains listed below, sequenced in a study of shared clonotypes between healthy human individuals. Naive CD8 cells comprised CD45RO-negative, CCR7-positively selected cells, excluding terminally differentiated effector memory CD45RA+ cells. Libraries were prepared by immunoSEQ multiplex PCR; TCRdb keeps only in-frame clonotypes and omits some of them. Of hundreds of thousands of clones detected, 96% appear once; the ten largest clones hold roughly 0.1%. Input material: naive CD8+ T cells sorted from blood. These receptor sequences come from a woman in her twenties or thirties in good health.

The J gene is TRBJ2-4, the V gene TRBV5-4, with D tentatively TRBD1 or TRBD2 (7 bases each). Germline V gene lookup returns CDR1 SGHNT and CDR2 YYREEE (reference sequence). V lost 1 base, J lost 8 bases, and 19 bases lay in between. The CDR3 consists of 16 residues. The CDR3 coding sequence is TGTGCCAGCAGCTTGAGATGGCAGGGGGGGATTGACATTCAGTACTTC. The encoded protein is CASSLRWQGGIDIQYF.

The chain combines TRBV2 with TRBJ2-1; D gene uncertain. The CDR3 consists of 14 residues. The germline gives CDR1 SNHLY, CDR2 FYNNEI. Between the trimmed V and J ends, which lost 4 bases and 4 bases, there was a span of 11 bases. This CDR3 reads CASSAATDYNEQFF. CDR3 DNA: TGTGCCAGCAGTGCCGCGACCGATTACAATGAGCAGTTCTTC.

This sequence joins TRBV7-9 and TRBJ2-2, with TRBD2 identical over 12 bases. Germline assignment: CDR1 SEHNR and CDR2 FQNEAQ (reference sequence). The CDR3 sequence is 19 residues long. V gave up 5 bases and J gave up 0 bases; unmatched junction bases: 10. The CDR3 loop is CASSTSTRTSGANTGELFF. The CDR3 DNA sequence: TGTGCCAGCAGCACCTCCACCCGGACTAGCGGGGCGAACACCGGGGAGCTGTTTTTT.

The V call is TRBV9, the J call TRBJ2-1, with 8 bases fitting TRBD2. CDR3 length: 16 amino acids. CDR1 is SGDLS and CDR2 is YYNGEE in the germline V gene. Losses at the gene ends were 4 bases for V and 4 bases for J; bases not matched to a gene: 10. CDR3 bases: TGTGCCAGCAGCTCCGGGGGGGCGGGAGATTACAATGAGCAGTTCTTC. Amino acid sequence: CASSSGGAGDYNEQFF.

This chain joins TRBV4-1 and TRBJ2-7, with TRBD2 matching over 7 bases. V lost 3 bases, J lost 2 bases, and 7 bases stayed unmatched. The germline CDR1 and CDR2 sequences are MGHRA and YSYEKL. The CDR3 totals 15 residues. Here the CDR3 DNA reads TGCGCCAGCAGCCAGACTAGCTCCCCAACCTACGAGCAGTACTTC. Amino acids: CASSQTSSPTYEQYF.

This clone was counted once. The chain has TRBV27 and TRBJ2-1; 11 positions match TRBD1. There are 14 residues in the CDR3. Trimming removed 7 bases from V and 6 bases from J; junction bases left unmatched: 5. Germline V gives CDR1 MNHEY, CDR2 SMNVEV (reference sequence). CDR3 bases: TGTGCCAGCACCACCGGGACAGGGGGCAATGAGCAGTTCTTC. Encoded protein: CASTTGTGGNEQFF.

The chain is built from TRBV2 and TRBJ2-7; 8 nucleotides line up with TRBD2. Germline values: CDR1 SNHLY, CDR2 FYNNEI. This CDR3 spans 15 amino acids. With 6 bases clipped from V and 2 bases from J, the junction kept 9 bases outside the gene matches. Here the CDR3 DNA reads TGTGCCAGCAGAGAGGTAGCGGGAAACCCCTACGAGCAGTACTTC. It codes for CASREVAGNPYEQYF.

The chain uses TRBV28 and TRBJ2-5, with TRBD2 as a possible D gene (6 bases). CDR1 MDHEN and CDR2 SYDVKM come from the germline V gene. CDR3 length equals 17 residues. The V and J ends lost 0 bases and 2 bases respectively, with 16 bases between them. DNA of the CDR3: TGTGCCAGCAGTTTATGGCTACCTGTGGGGGGACAAGAGACCCAGTACTTC. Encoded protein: CASSLWLPVGGQETQYF.

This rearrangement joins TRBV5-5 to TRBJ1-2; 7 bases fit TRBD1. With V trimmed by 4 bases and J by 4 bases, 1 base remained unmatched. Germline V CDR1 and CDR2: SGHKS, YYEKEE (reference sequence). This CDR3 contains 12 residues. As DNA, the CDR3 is TGTGCCAGCAGCGACAGGGTCTATGGCTACACCTTC. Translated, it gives CASSDRVYGYTF.